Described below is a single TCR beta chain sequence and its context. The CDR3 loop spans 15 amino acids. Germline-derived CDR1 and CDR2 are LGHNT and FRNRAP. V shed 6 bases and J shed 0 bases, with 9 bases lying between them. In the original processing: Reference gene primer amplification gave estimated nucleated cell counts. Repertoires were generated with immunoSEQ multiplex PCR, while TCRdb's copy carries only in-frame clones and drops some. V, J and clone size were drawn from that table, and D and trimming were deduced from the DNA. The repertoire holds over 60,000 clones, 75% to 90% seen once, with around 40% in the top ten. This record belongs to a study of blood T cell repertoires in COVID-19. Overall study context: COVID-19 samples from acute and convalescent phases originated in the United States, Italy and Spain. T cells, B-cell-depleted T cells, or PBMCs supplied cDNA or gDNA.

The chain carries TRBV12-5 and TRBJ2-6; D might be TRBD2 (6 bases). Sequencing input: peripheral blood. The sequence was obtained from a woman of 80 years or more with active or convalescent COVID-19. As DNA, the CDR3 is TGTGCTAGTGGGTCCGGGGGCTCTGGGGCCAACGTCCTGACTTTC. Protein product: CASGSGGSGANVLTF.